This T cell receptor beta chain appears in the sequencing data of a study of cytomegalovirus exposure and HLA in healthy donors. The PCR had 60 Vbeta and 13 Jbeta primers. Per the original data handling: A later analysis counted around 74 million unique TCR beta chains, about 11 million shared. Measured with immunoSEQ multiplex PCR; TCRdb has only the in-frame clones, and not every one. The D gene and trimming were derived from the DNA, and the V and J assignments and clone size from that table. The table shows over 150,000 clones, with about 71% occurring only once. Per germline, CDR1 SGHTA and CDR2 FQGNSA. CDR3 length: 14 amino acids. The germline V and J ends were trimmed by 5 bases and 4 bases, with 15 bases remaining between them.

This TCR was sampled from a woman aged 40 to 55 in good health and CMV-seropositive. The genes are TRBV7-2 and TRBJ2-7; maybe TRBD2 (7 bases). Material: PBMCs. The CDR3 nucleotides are TGTGCCAGCAGCGCCCTGGGGGGGCTTTACGAGCAGTACTTC. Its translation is CASSALGGLYEQYF. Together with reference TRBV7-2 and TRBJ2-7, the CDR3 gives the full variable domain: GAGVSQSPSNKVTEKGKDVELRCDPISGHTALYWYRQSLGQGLEFLIYFQGNSAPDKSGLPSDRFSAERTGGSVSTLTIQRTQQEDSAVYLCASSALGGLYEQYFGPGTRLTVT.